The next 13 T cell receptor beta chains were all read from a single sample in a study of brain T cells in children with intractable seizures. Sequencing used immunoSEQ multiplex PCR; TCRdb keeps in-frame clones, though not all of them. The sample contains under 400,000 clones, 93% of which appear only once. The time point is: blood from clinic visit 5 months post-surgery; TSC patient then seizure free. Specimen: peripheral blood, collected 4 to 6 months after surgery. These receptors were obtained from a boy younger than two with tuberous sclerosis and intractable seizures.

Remarks on this clone: The same CDR3 arises from other DNA sequences in this sample as well. The V gene is TRBV12-3 or TRBV12-4, the J gene TRBJ1-4; no firm D call. Trimming removed 3 bases at V and 7 bases at J, with 3 bases between. The length of the CDR3 is 11 residues. CDR3 protein: CASSLSEKLFF. Here the CDR3 DNA reads TGTGCCAGCAGTTTGTCTGAAAAACTGTTTTTT.

This chain connects TRBV6-5 to TRBJ1-5; no reliable D call. V shed 0 bases and J shed 0 bases, with 6 bases lying between them. The CDR3 is 15 amino acids. Germline values: CDR1 MNHEY, CDR2 SVGAGI. The CDR3 coding sequence is TGTGCCAGCAGTTACTCGAGGTATAGCAATCAGCCCCAGCATTTT. This sequence encodes CASSYSRYSNQPQHF.

This clone was observed a single time. The rearrangement links TRBV27 to TRBJ1-2, with 9 bases lining up with TRBD1. Germline V gene lookup returns CDR1 MNHEY and CDR2 SMNVEV (reference sequence). The junction had 2 bases not matched to a gene; V was cut back by 4 bases and J by 5 bases. This CDR3 contains 13 residues. The CDR3 nucleotides are TGTGCCAGCAGTTATGGGACAGGGTATGGCTACACCTTC. This encodes CASSYGTGYGYTF.

The chain is built from TRBV20-1 and TRBJ2-7, with 8 positions matching TRBD1. V shed 3 bases and J 4 bases; nucleotides not matched to a gene: 11. CDR1 and CDR2 from the germline V gene are DFQATT and SNEGSKA (reference sequence). CDR3 length equals 15 residues. CDR3 sequence (DNA): TGCAGTGCTAGTTTCCCGGGACAGGATCTTTACGAGCAGTACTTC. Translating gives CSASFPGQDLYEQYF.

CDR3 bases: TGTGCCAGCAGCGTAAGCAGGACTAGCGAGCAGTTCTTC. It translates to CASSVSRTSEQFF. The V gene is TRBV2, the J gene TRBJ2-1; 8 bases map to TRBD2. Trimming cost V 6 bases and J 10 bases; bases outside gene matches: 8. CDR3 length: 13 amino acids. From germline, CDR1 is SNHLY and CDR2 FYNNEI.

This chain connects TRBV18 to TRBJ2-3, with 9 positions matching TRBD2. CDR1 and CDR2 from the germline V gene are KGHSH and LQKENI. V was pared by 4 bases and J by 4 bases, with 12 bases of the junction left unmatched. This CDR3 spans 17 amino acids. Here the CDR3 reads CASSLVGSGSVADTQYF. DNA for the CDR3: TGTGCCAGCTCACTAGTCGGTAGCGGGAGTGTAGCAGATACGCAGTATTTT.

The chain recombines TRBV7-2 with TRBJ2-2; D ambiguous. The V gene's germline CDR1 is SGHTA and CDR2 FQGNSA. CDR3 length: 18 residues. The V gene lost 2 bases and the J gene lost 2 bases, with 18 bases spanning the gap. CDR3 in amino acids: CASSLRWVPNRNTGELFF. The CDR3 coding sequence is TGTGCCAGCAGCTTACGGTGGGTTCCGAACCGAAACACCGGGGAGCTGTTTTTT.

The CDR3 region is CASSSWRRLPEAFF. CDR3 bases: TGTGCCAGCAGCTCTTGGAGAAGACTACCTGAAGCTTTCTTT. The chain is built from TRBV5-8 and TRBJ1-1, with D unresolved. The ends were cut back, 3 bases at V and 6 bases at J, with 15 bases in the middle. Germline CDR1 is SGHTS and CDR2 is YDEGEE. The CDR3 spans 14 residues. Supplemented by reference TRBV5-8 and TRBJ1-1, the full variable domain reads EAGVTQSPTHLIKTRGQQATLRCSPISGHTSVYWYQQALGLGLQFLLWYDEGEERNRGNFPPRFSGRQFPNYSSELNVNALELEDSALYLCASSSWRRLPEAFFGQGTRLTVV.

The J gene is TRBJ1-4, the V gene TRBV20-1; D remains ambiguous. The ends were cut back, 3 bases at V and 0 bases at J, with 11 bases in the middle. This CDR3 region has 15 residues. Germline V gene data show CDR1 as DFQATT and CDR2 as SNEGSKA (reference sequence). Here the CDR3 reads CSASPPQATNEKLFF. Here the CDR3 DNA reads TGCAGTGCTAGTCCCCCCCAGGCAACTAATGAAAAACTGTTTTTT.

The genes are TRBV27 and TRBJ1-2, with D possibly TRBD1 on 5 matching bases. CDR1 is MNHEY, CDR2 SMNVEV, per germline (reference sequence). Trimming took 3 bases from V and 2 from J, leaving 19 bases between them. This CDR3 is built from 17 residues. For the CDR3, the DNA is TGTGCCAGCAGTTTTTCAACCGGGACGGATATAAACTATGGCTACACCTTC. This encodes CASSFSTGTDINYGYTF.

The V call is TRBV11-1, the J call TRBJ1-5, with D unresolved. Germline lookup yields CDR1 SGHAT and CDR2 FQDESV (reference sequence). V lost 2 bases to trimming and J lost 0 bases, with 2 bases between them. The CDR3 has 13 amino acids. The CDR3, as DNA: TGTGCCAGCAGCTTAAATAGCAATCAGCCCCAGCATTTT. Translated: CASSLNSNQPQHF. Using reference TRBV11-1 and TRBJ1-5 for the parts outside the CDR3, the full variable domain is EAEVAQSPRYKITEKSQAVAFWCDPISGHATLYWYRQILGQGPELLVQFQDESVVDDSQLPKDRFSAERLKGVDSTLKIQPAELGDSAMYLCASSLNSNQPQHFGDGTRLSIL.

J is TRBJ2-7 and V is TRBV30; tentatively, D is TRBD1 (6 bases). There are 15 residues in the CDR3. The V and J ends lost 2 bases and 4 bases respectively, with 18 bases between them. Germline V CDR1 and CDR2: GTSNPN, SVGIG (reference sequence). Here the CDR3 DNA reads TGTGCCTGGAGTTGGACAGTCTCCCCGTCTTACGAGCAGTACTTC. Amino acids: CAWSWTVSPSYEQYF.

The chain uses TRBV29-1 and TRBJ2-7; the match to TRBD2 covers 7 bases. The junction had 4 bases not matched to a gene; V was cut back by 0 bases and J by 2 bases. CDR3 length: 14 residues. Germline V CDR1 and CDR2: SQVTM, ANQGSEA. Here the CDR3 DNA reads TGCAGCGTTGAAGATAACGGGGGGACCTACGAGCAGTACTTC. The encoded protein is CSVEDNGGTYEQYF.